The entry below gives a single T cell receptor (beta chain) sequence along with its context. Relative to the germline gene, one junction end is altered; a read error may explain this. The data are from a study of OX40 agonist ivuxolimab in advanced cancers. Study-level information: Patients assigned to dose escalation were diagnosed with hepatocellular carcinoma, melanoma, renal cell or head and neck cancer.

The CDR3 is 13 residues long. CDR1 is MNHEY, CDR2 SMNVEV, per germline (reference sequence). Generated by immunoSEQ multiplex PCR, the TCRdb table keeps only in-frame clones and is missing some. The profile shows tens of thousands of clones, more than 75% of them singletons. Material: CD4+ or CD8+ T cells sorted from blood, obtained in a trial of the OX40 agonist ivuxolimab. The clonotype was recovered from an adult with an advanced solid tumor such as melanoma, head and neck, liver or kidney cancer. This sequence joins TRBV27 and TRBJ1-1; D is perhaps TRBD1 (5 bases). DNA of the CDR3: TGTGCCAGCCGTTTTGGGGGGGGCACTGAAGCTTTCTTT. Its protein is CASRFGGGTEAFF.